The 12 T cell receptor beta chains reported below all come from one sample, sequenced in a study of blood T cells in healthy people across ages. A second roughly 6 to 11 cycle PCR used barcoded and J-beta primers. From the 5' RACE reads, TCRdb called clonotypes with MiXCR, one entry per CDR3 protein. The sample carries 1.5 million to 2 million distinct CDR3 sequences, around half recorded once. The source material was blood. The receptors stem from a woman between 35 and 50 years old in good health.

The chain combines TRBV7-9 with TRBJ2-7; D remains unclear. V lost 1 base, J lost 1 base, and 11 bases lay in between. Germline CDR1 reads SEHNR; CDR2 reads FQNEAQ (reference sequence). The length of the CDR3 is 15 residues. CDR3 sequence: CASSLDGVPSYEQYF. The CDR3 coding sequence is TGTGCCAGCAGCTTAGATGGTGTCCCATCCTACGAGCAGTACTTC.

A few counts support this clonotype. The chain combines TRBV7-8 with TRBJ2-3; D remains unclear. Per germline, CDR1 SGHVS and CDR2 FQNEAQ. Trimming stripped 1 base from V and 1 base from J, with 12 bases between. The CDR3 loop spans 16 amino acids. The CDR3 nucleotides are TGTGCCAGCAGCTTAGGCAGATTCCCTGGCACAGATACGCAGTATTTT. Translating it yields CASSLGRFPGTDTQYF.

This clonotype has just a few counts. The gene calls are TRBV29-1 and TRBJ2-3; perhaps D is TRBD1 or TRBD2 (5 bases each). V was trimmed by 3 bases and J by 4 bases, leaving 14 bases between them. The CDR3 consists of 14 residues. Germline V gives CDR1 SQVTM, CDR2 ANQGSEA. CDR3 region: CSVDDGRGPDTQYF. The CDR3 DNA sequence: TGCAGCGTTGACGATGGTCGGGGCCCAGATACGCAGTATTTT.

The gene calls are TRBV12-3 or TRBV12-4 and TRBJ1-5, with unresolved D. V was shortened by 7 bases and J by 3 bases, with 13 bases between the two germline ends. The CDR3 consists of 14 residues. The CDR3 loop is CASILGRNNQPQHF. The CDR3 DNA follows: TGTGCCAGCATCCTTGGGCGCAACAATCAGCCCCAGCATTTT.

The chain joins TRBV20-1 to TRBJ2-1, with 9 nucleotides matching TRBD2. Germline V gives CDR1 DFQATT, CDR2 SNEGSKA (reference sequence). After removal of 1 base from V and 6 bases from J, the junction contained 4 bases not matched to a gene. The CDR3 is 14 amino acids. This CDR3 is CSARGSGGLNEQFF. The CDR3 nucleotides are TGCAGTGCTAGAGGTAGCGGGGGCCTCAATGAGCAGTTCTTC.

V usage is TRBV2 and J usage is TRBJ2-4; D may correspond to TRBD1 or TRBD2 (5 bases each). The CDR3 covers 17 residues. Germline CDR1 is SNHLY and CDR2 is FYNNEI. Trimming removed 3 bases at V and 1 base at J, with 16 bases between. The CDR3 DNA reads TGTGCCAGCAGTGAGAGGGGACCGAGTTTTGCCAAAAACATTCAGTACTTC. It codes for CASSERGPSFAKNIQYF. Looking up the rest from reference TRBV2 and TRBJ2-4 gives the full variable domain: EPEVTQTPSHQVTQMGQEVILRCVPISNHLYFYWYRQILGQKVEFLVSFYNNEISEKSEIFDDQFSVERPDGSNFTLKIRSTKLEDSAMYFCASSERGPSFAKNIQYFGAGTRLSVL.

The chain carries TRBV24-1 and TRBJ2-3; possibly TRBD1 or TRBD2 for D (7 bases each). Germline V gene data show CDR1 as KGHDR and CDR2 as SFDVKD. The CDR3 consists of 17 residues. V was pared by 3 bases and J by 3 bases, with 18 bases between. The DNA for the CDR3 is TGTGCCACCAGTGATCCAGGGGGGGGGCCCACAACAGATACGCAGTATTTT. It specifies CATSDPGGGPTTDTQYF.

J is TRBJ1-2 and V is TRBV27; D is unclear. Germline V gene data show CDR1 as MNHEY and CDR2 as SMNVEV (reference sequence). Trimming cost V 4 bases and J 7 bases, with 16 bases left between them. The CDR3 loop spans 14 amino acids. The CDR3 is CASSSEIGWAGYTF. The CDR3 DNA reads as TGTGCCAGCAGTTCCGAAATAGGGTGGGCTGGCTACACCTTC.

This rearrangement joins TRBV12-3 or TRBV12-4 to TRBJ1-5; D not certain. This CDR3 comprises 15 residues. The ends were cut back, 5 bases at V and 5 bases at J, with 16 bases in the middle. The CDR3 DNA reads TGTGCCAGCAGTGATGGGGTGAACCTTTATCAGCCCCAGCATTTT. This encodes CASSDGVNLYQPQHF.

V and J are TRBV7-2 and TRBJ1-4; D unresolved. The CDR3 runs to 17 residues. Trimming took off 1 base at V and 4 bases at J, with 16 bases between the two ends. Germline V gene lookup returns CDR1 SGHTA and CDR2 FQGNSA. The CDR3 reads CASSLGQKETFNEKLFF. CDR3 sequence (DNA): TGTGCCAGCAGCTTAGGTCAGAAAGAGACTTTTAATGAAAAACTGTTTTTT.

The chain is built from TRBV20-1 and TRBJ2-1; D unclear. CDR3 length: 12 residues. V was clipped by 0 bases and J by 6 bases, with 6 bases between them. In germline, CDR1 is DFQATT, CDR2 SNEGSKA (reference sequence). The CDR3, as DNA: TGCAGTGCTAGAGAATCGCCCAATGAGCAGTTCTTC. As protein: CSARESPNEQFF.

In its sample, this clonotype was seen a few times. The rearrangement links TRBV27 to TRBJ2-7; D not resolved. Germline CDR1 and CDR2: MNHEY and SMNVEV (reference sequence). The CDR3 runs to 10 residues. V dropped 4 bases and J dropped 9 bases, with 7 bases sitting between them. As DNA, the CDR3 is TGTGCCAGCAGTTGTCCCGGGCAGTACTTC. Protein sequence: CASSCPGQYF.